This is a list of T cell receptor beta chains from one sample in a study of OX40 agonist ivuxolimab in advanced cancers. Sequencing was performed with immunoSEQ multiplex PCR; in TCRdb, only in-frame clones are kept and a portion is missing. Of tens of thousands of clones in the sample, 81% are singletons; the top ten hold 1.3% to 1.5%. The sequencing here drew on CD4+ or CD8+ T cells sorted from blood, taken in a trial of the OX40 agonist ivuxolimab. The receptors were sampled from an adult with an advanced solid tumor such as melanoma, head and neck, liver or kidney cancer. CDR3s leave out the opening cysteine and the closing phenylalanine or tryptophan. Clone size, where shown, is once, few, many, or a class for clones that have expanded.

cdr3_length,v_call,j_call,clone_size,cdr3_aa
13,TRBV4-3,TRBJ1-4,once,ASSQEMGTNEKLF
13,TRBV5-5,TRBJ1-5,.,ASSLWGRGNQPQH
11,TRBV5-1,TRBJ2-3,few,ASSWDNTDTQY
12,TRBV29-1,TRBJ1-1,.,SVESLGANTEAF
10,TRBV5-1,TRBJ2-1,.,ASSSGILEQF
11,TRBV19,TRBJ1-1,.,ASSRDRGTEAF
14,TRBV19,TRBJ2-1,.,ASSIVGQGAVNEQF
15,TRBV9,TRBJ2-2,.,ASSAFGLAEDTGELF
12,TRBV4-3,TRBJ2-7,few,ASSQDLSSYEQY
12,TRBV2,TRBJ2-3,few,ATRDLHEKDTQY
14,TRBV4-1,TRBJ1-2,.,ASSIPFNRKTYGYT
14,TRBV4-1,TRBJ2-2,.,ASSQDNRANTGELF
12,TRBV6-1,TRBJ2-7,few,ASSGTAQTYEQY
12,TRBV7-9,TRBJ1-5,.,ASSLGTLTQPQH
11,TRBV30,TRBJ2-3,few,AWRGTSLDTQY
13,TRBV7-8,TRBJ2-7,.,ASGTGLAGGYEQY
12,TRBV5-1,TRBJ1-2,.,ASSRDYATYGYT
11,TRBV5-5,TRBJ1-2,.,ASSLGGGNGYT
11,TRBV5-4,TRBJ2-5,.,ASSLDSLETQY
14,TRBV4-1,TRBJ1-3,few,ASSRSIQGGENTIY
15,TRBV19,TRBJ1-1,few,ASSLRDSLSTNTEAF
14,TRBV11-3,TRBJ2-3,once,ASSFWGPSCTDTQY
14,TRBV4-3,TRBJ2-2,.,ASSPYWQGWTGELF
16,TRBV4-3,TRBJ2-3,.,ASSQRLAGAGGRLTQY
14,TRBV5-4,TRBJ2-1,.,ASSLVRASGGDEQF
13,TRBV11-3,TRBJ2-1,once,ASSHGRSLYNEQF
10,TRBV28,TRBJ1-2,medium-sized,ASSLRLYGYT
12,TRBV4-1,TRBJ1-2,.,ASSQSTGNYGYT
11,TRBV7-9,TRBJ2-1,.,ASRLAGYNEQF
12,TRBV5-8,TRBJ1-2,.,ASSLQGRGYGYT
12,TRBV5-1,TRBJ1-6,.,ASSLDIRNSPLH
10,TRBV5-1,TRBJ2-3,once,ASSLGGSTQY
12,TRBV10-3,TRBJ2-7,.,AISDWTRGYEQY
9,TRBV20-1,TRBJ1-1,.,SASRGEEAF
13,TRBV4-2,TRBJ1-3,.,ASRSAASSGNTIY
12,TRBV4-2,TRBJ2-7,.,ASSLVGDNYEQY
10,TRBV7-9,TRBJ1-2,few,ASSWDIYGYT